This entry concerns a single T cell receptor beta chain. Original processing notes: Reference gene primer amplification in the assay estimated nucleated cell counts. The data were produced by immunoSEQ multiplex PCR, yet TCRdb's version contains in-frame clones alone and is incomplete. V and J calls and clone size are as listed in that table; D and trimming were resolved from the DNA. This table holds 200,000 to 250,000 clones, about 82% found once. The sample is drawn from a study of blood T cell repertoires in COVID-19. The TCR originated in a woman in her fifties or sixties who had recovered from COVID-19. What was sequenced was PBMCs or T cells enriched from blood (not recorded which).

For the CDR3, the DNA is TGTGCCAGCAGTTTATCGAATGGAGGCTTGAATGGCTACACCTTC. Its protein is CASSLSNGGLNGYTF. The rearrangement uses TRBV27 and TRBJ1-2; no clear D gene. Trimming stripped 0 bases from V and 6 bases from J, with 14 bases between. The germline V gene has CDR1 MNHEY and CDR2 SMNVEV (reference sequence). The CDR3 extends over 15 amino acids.